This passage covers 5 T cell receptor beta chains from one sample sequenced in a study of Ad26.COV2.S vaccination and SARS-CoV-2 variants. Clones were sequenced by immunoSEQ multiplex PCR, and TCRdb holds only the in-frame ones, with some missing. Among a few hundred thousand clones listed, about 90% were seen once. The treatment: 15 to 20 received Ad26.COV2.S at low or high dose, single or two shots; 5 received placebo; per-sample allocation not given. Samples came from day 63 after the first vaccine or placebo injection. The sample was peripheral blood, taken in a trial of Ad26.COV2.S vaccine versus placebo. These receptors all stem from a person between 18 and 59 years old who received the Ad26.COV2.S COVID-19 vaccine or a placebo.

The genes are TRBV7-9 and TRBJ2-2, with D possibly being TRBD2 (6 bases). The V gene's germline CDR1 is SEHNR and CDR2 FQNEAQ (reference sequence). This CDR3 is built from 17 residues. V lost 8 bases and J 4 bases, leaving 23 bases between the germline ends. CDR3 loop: CASLRLTGTFLTGELFF. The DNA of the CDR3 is TGTGCCAGCCTGAGACTGACCGGGACTTTCCTCACCGGGGAGCTGTTTTTT. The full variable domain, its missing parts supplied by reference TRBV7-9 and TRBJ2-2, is DTGVSQNPRHKITKRGQNVTFRCDPISEHNRLYWYRQTLGQGPEFLTYFQNEAQLEKSRLLSDRFSAERPKGSFSTLEIQRTEQGDSAMYLCASLRLTGTFLTGELFFGEGSRLTVL.

CDR3 residues: CASSLGGGVDEQFF. The CDR3 bases are TGTGCCAGCAGCTTAGGCGGGGGAGTCGATGAGCAGTTCTTC. The V call is TRBV5-5, the J call TRBJ2-1; 7 bases fit TRBD2. J was trimmed by 8 bases and V by 2 bases; bases with no gene match: 7. The CDR3 runs to 14 residues. Germline CDR1 SGHKS, CDR2 YYEKEE (reference sequence).

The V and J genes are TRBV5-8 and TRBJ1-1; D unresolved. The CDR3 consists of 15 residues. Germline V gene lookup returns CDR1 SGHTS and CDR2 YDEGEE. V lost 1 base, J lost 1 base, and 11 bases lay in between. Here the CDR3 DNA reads TGTGCCAGCAGCTTGCCCGGATCCCCGAACACTGAAGCTTTCTTT. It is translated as CASSLPGSPNTEAFF.

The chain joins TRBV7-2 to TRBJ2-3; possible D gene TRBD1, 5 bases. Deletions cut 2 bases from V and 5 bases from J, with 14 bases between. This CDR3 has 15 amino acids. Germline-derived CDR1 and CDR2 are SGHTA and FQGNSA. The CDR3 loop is CASSLTGLAGDTQYF. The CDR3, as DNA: TGTGCCAGCAGCTTAACAGGTTTAGCAGGAGATACGCAGTATTTT.

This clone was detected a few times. CDR3 bases: TGTGCCAGCAGCCCATCATGGGGGGGAAGTCAGCCCCAGCATTTT. Translation: CASSPSWGGSQPQHF. The chain employs TRBV9 and TRBJ1-5, with a weak D call TRBD1 (5 bases). Germline V gene data show CDR1 as SGDLS and CDR2 as YYNGEE. This CDR3 region has 15 residues. The germline V and J ends were trimmed by 4 bases and 6 bases, with 17 bases remaining between them.